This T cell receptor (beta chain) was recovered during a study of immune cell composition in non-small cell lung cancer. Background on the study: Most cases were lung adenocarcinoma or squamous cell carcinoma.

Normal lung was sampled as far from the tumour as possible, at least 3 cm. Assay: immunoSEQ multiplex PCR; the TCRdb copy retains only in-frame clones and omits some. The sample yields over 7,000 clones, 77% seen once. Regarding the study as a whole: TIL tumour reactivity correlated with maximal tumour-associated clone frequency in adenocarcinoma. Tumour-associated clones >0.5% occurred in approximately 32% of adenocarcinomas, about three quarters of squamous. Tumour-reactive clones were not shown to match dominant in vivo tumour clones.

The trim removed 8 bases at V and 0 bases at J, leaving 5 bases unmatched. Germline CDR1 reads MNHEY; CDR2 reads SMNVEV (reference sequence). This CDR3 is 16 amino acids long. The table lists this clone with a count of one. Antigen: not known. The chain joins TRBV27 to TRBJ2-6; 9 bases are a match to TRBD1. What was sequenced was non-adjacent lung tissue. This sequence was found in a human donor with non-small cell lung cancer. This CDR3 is CASGDRVSSGANVLTF. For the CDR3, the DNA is TGTGCCAGCGGGGACAGGGTTAGCTCTGGGGCCAACGTCCTGACTTTC.